Given below is one T cell receptor beta chain in context. The entry originates in a study of immune evolution from preneoplasia to lung adenocarcinoma. Sequenced by immunoSEQ multiplex PCR; TCRdb stores in-frame clones only, minus some. The sample has 35,000 to 40,000 clones, 65% to 75% seen once. This CDR3 is 14 amino acids long. The V gene end was trimmed by 10 bases and the J gene end by 10 bases; junction bases not matched to a gene: 17. Germline V CDR1 and CDR2: MDHEN, SYDVKM. This sequence was found in a person aged 55 to 75 with lung adenocarcinoma. The chain employs TRBV28 and TRBJ1-2; 8 bases align to TRBD1. The sequencing sample was made of FFPE invasive lung adenocarcinoma tissue. The CDR3 bases are TGTGCCACCCAGTCCCCAGGGGGCGCCACGGTCTACACCTTC. Its protein product is CATQSPGGATVYTF.